The clone carrying this T cell receptor (beta chain) was found a few times. Its antigen remains unknown. This entry is derived from a study of blood T cells in healthy people across ages. Alongside a J-beta primer mix, a sample-barcoded 5' primer served in a second PCR lasting roughly 6 to 11 cycles. No fewer than 2.5 million CDR3-containing paired-end reads came from each sample. TCRdb processed the 5' RACE reads anew with MiXCR; each CDR3 protein has one entry. This table holds under 1,100,000 distinct CDR3 sequences, 20% to 25% found once. V trimming: 4 bases; J trimming: 10 bases; junction bases outside the gene matches: 12. The CDR3 spans 15 residues. Study-level points and caveats: The CMV status of each donor remained undetermined, and this could have confounded shifts in expanded clonotypes.

This sample also belongs to another study, concerning T cells of mothers and their children.

Sequenced: blood. The V gene is TRBV12-3 or TRBV12-4, the J gene TRBJ2-4; TRBD1 aligns across 8 bases. The origin of this receptor is a girl aged 2-9 years in good health. The CDR3 region has the DNA TGTGCCAGCAGTTCGACAGGGGACCCTGTGGAGATTCAGTACTTC. The encoded protein is CASSSTGDPVEIQYF.